The TCR beta chain described here comes from a study of blood T cell repertoires in COVID-19. Study as a whole: In each case, the material was cDNA or gDNA derived from T cells, B-cell-depleted T cells, or PBMCs.

This clone was seen more than once but under ten times. Germline CDR1 LGHDT, CDR2 YNNKEL (reference sequence). The CDR3 extends over 16 amino acids. The germline V and J ends were trimmed by 4 bases and 0 bases, with 13 bases remaining between them. Repertoires were generated with immunoSEQ multiplex PCR, while TCRdb's copy carries only in-frame clones and drops some. The sample records a few hundred thousand clones, approximately 89% being singletons. The Seattle patients, enrolled during active infection, were followed longitudinally. V gene TRBV3-1 (or the pseudogene TRBV3-2) combines with J gene TRBJ1-3; D is possibly TRBD1 (6 bases). The source material was peripheral blood. This sequence was found in a woman aged 25 to 39 with COVID-19, enrolled during active disease. The CDR3 nucleotides are TGTGCCAGCAGCCGCCAACAGGGAGCCTCTGGAAACACCATATATTTT. Its protein is CASSRQQGASGNTIYF.